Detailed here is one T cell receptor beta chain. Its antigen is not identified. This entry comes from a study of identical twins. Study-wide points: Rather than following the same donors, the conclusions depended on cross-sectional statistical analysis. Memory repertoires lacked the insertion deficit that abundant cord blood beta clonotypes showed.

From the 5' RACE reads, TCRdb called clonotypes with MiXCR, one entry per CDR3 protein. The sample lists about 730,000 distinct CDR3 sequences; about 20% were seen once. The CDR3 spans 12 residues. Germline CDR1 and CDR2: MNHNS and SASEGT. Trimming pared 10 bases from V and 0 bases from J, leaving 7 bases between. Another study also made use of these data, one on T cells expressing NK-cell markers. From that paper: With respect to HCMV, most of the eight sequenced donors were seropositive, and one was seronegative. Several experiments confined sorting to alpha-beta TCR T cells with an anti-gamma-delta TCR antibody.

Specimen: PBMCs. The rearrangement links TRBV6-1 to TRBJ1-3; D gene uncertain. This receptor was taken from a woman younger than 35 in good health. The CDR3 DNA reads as TGTGCCACAGAGGGCTCTGGAAACACCATATATTTT. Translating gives CATEGSGNTIYF.